These T cell receptor beta chains were read from a single sample in a study of cytomegalovirus exposure and HLA in healthy donors. Libraries were prepared by immunoSEQ multiplex PCR; TCRdb keeps only in-frame clonotypes and omits some of them. Here the sample spans 100,000 to 150,000 clones, around 73% being singletons. The specimen was PBMCs. All receptors derive from a man aged 60 to 69 in good health and CMV-seropositive. The CDR3 runs from the conserved cysteine through the conserved F or W. The order of the fields is CDR3 length, J gene, V gene, clone size, D gene, CDR3 protein, CDR3 DNA. The D gene is left open where the match is weak. A clone size is listed for some rows: how often the clone was seen (once, few, many), or a class if it is expanded.

14	TRBJ1-1	TRBV6-5	NA	TRBD1	CASSSGTGNTEAFF	TGTGCCAGCAGTAGCGGGACAGGGAATACTGAAGCTTTCTTT
15	TRBJ2-2	TRBV19	few	NA	CASSSPEMNTGELFF	TGTGCCAGTAGTTCACCAGAAATGAACACCGGGGAGCTGTTTTTT
16	TRBJ2-2	TRBV7-9	NA	TRBD1	CASSPRGPRDTGELFF	TGTGCCAGCAGCCCAAGGGGGCCAAGGGACACCGGGGAGCTGTTTTTT
18	TRBJ1-1	TRBV19	NA	TRBD1	CASNTWPTGTGANTEAFF	TGTGCCAGTAATACCTGGCCCACCGGGACAGGGGCGAACACTGAAGCTTTCTTT
14	TRBJ2-1	TRBV18	NA	NA	CASSPNTPPSEQFF	TGTGCCAGCTCACCGAATACCCCCCCCAGTGAGCAGTTCTTC
15	TRBJ2-2	TRBV9	NA	TRBD1	CASSTLTGFSGELFF	TGTGCCAGCAGCACCTTGACAGGGTTCTCCGGGGAGCTGTTTTTT
14	TRBJ2-3	TRBV29-1	few	NA	CSVEDRGSTDTQYF	TGCAGCGTTGAAGATCGGGGTAGCACAGATACGCAGTATTTT
13	TRBJ2-7	TRBV6-5	NA	NA	CASSSQALGEQYF	TGTGCCAGCAGCTCGCAGGCTCTTGGCGAGCAGTACTTC
11	TRBJ2-5	TRBV20-1	NA	NA	CSASQGETQYF	TGCAGTGCTAGCCAGGGGGAGACCCAGTACTTC
15	TRBJ1-6	TRBV7-3	NA	NA	CASSLNPGYNSPLHF	TGTGCCAGCAGCTTAAATCCAGGGTATAATTCACCCCTCCACTTT
11	TRBJ2-1	TRBV6-1	NA	TRBD2	CASSVTSGWIF	TGTGCCAGCAGTGTTACTAGCGGGTGGATCTTC
16	TRBJ2-3	TRBV5-1	NA	NA	CASSSFTSQGTDTQYF	TGCGCCAGCAGCTCATTCACATCCCAGGGCACAGATACGCAGTATTTT
15	TRBJ2-7	TRBV28	NA	TRBD1	CASSTRDRPEYEQYF	TGTGCCAGCAGTACCCGGGACAGGCCGGAGTACGAGCAGTACTTC
16	TRBJ1-6	TRBV6-6	NA	NA	CASSYSGEAADSPLHF	TGTGCCAGCAGTTACTCTGGGGAGGCCGCAGATTCACCCCTCCACTTT
14	TRBJ1-1	TRBV19	NA	NA	CASKIPQEYTEAFF	TGTGCCAGTAAGATTCCACAGGAGTACACTGAAGCTTTCTTT
14	TRBJ2-1	TRBV6-6	few	NA	CASSILQGRNEQFF	TGTGCCAGCAGTATCCTGCAGGGAAGGAATGAGCAGTTCTTC
14	TRBJ2-1	TRBV30	NA	TRBD1	CAWSVSVVAGQVLF	TGTGCCTGGAGTGTAAGTGTTGTAGCTGGACAGGTACTCTTC
13	TRBJ1-1	TRBV7-9	NA	NA	CASSFSENTEAFF	TGTGCCAGCAGCTTCTCAGAGAACACTGAAGCTTTCTTT
13	TRBJ2-5	TRBV2	NA	TRBD2	CASTGGGRETQYF	TGTGCCAGCACGGGGGGAGGTAGGGAGACCCAGTACTTC
13	TRBJ2-2	TRBV5-1	NA	NA	CASSEDSTGELFF	TGCGCCAGCAGCGAGGACAGCACCGGGGAGCTGTTTTTT
14	TRBJ1-2	TRBV10-3	NA	TRBD1	CATGQGTVDYGYTF	TGTGCCACGGGACAGGGTACCGTTGACTATGGCTACACCTTC
18	TRBJ2-7	TRBV5-1	NA	NA	CASSLPHSLRENPIEQYF	TGCGCCAGCAGCTTACCTCACTCTCTCAGGGAAAATCCTATCGAGCAGTACTTC
14	TRBJ2-1	TRBV11-2	NA	TRBD1	CASSGQGLYNEQFF	TGTGCCAGCAGTGGACAGGGGCTCTACAATGAGCAGTTCTTC
18	TRBJ2-7	TRBV12-5	NA	NA	CASVRGRPMTRFLYEQYF	TGTGCTAGTGTTAGGGGAAGGCCCATGACCCGGTTTCTCTACGAGCAGTACTTC
14	TRBJ1-6	TRBV9	once	NA	CASSVDPTVSPLHF	TGTGCCAGCAGCGTAGATCCCACAGTATCACCCCTCCACTTT
15	TRBJ2-2	TRBV15	NA	NA	CATSRDWVTSGELFF	TGTGCCACCAGCAGAGATTGGGTGACTAGCGGGGAGCTGTTTTTT
14	TRBJ1-6	TRBV19	once	NA	CASRSDTRNSPLHF	TGTGCCAGTAGGTCGGACACCCGTAATTCACCCCTCCACTTT
17	TRBJ2-1	TRBV7-2	few	NA	CASSLVSGTPPYNEQFF	TGTGCCAGCAGCTTGGTCTCCGGGACTCCACCCTACAATGAGCAGTTCTTC
18	TRBJ1-3	TRBV9	NA	TRBD1	CASSVGGGTGVGGNTIYF	TGTGCCAGCAGCGTAGGTGGAGGTACAGGGGTCGGAGGAAACACCATATATTTT
15	TRBJ2-3	TRBV5-8	few	NA	CASSKGQSQADTQYF	TGTGCCAGCAGCAAAGGACAGTCTCAAGCAGATACGCAGTATTTT